Following are 17 T cell receptor beta chains from one sample sequenced in a study of blood T cell repertoires in COVID-19 (dated by TCRdb to the early 2020s). The library was generated by the immunoSEQ multiplex PCR assay. The clones in this table, taken by TCRdb from immuneACCESS, are in-frame only. Not every clone is retained; where verified, under half of the shortfall comes from an unresolved V gene, and the cause of the rest is unknown. The sample table lists roughly 670,000 clones, around 90% of them with a count of one. The biggest ten clones account for about 0.24% of the sample. Material: peripheral blood. The source of these receptors is a woman aged 18-30 years with acute or convalescent COVID-19.

The J gene is TRBJ1-2, the V gene TRBV7-2; D is ambiguous. The CDR3 consists of 12 residues. V was clipped by 8 bases and J by 8 bases, with 15 bases between them. CDR1 SGHTA and CDR2 FQGNSA come from the germline V gene. CDR3 protein: CASPRGGSGYTF. The CDR3 DNA sequence: TGTGCCAGCCCCCGAGGAGGTTCGGGCTACACCTTC.

Written as DNA, the CDR3 is TGTGCCAACCAGGATAGGGGGGAGCTGTTTTTT. It yields the protein CANQDRGELFF. The chain has TRBV11-2 and TRBJ2-2; D call uncertain. Trimming pared 10 bases from V and 8 bases from J, leaving 11 bases between. Germline-derived CDR1 and CDR2 are SGHAT and FQNNGV. The length of the CDR3 is 11 residues.

The sample holds a few counts of this clone. The V call is TRBV28, the J call TRBJ1-3, with no clear D. The CDR3 extends over 19 amino acids. Trimming cost V 1 base and J 1 base, with 20 bases left between them. The germline V gene encodes CDR1 MDHEN and CDR2 SYDVKM. CDR3 sequence: CASSLLGSRTPRSGNTIYF. CDR3 sequence (DNA): TGTGCCAGCAGTTTATTGGGCAGTAGAACCCCCCGGTCTGGAAACACCATATATTTT.

The chain has TRBV6-1 and TRBJ2-3; 8 bases align to TRBD1. The CDR3 is made up of 16 amino acids. The J segment lost 3 bases and the V segment lost 1 base, leaving 6 bases of the junction unmatched. Germline V gene lookup returns CDR1 MNHNS and CDR2 SASEGT. Here the CDR3 DNA reads TGTGCCAGCAGTGAAGAGACAGGGGATGGAACAGATACGCAGTATTTT. This gives the protein CASSEETGDGTDTQYF.

This clone was picked up a small number of times. V usage is TRBV7-6 and J usage is TRBJ2-7; tentatively, D is TRBD2 (5 bases). With 4 bases removed from V and 0 bases from J, the gap between germline ends came to 13 bases. The germline gives CDR1 SGHVS, CDR2 FNYEAQ. The CDR3 spans 15 residues. CDR3 DNA sequence: TGTGCCAGCAGCTCCGGGAACCCGAGCTCCTACGAGCAGTACTTC. Translating it yields CASSSGNPSSYEQYF.

V is TRBV7-9 and J is TRBJ1-1; a possible D gene is TRBD1 (5 bases). Trimming cost V 1 base and J 5 bases, with 17 bases left between them. This CDR3 has 16 amino acids. Germline V gene data show CDR1 as SEHNR and CDR2 as FQNEAQ (reference sequence). The CDR3 nucleotides read TGTGCCAGCAGCTTAGGACCCCAGTCGGGGGAGACTGAAGCTTTCTTT. This translates into CASSLGPQSGETEAFF.

The genes are TRBV19 and TRBJ1-5; possibly TRBD1 for D (6 bases). The CDR3 has 15 amino acids. Looked up from germline, CDR1 is LNHDA and CDR2 is SQIVND (reference sequence). V was cut by 5 bases and J by 3 bases, with 14 bases left in between. The CDR3 loop reads CASSFLDRSNQPQHF. The CDR3 DNA reads TGTGCCAGTAGTTTCCTTGACAGGTCCAATCAGCCCCAGCATTTT.

This clone was counted a single time. The chain recombines TRBV6-6 with TRBJ2-7; D remains ambiguous. The CDR3 consists of 13 residues. Trimming left V 5 bases short and J 5 bases short, with 13 bases between. Germline V CDR1 and CDR2: MNHNY, SVGAGI (reference sequence). CDR3 DNA sequence: TGTGCCAGCAGTCTTACCATTGAGCACGAGCAGTACTTC. It codes for CASSLTIEHEQYF.

This clone was picked up a small number of times. The chain carries TRBV2 and TRBJ1-2; 7 nucleotides align to TRBD1. The germline CDR1 and CDR2 sequences are SNHLY and FYNNEI. The CDR3 consists of 16 residues. V lost 7 bases, J lost 0 bases, and 11 bases stayed unmatched. The CDR3 loop reads CASMGQTKGANYGYTF. The CDR3, as DNA: TGTGCCAGCATGGGACAGACTAAGGGAGCTAACTATGGCTACACCTTC.

The genes are TRBV7-2 and TRBJ1-2; D might be TRBD1 (6 bases). The germline V gene has CDR1 SGHTA and CDR2 FQGNSA. The CDR3 covers 17 residues. Trimming removed 1 base from V and 7 bases from J, with 22 bases in between. The CDR3 DNA sequence: TGTGCCAGCAGCTTAGAAACAGGGCCTATTCCCATCGGTGGCTACACCTTC. This translates into CASSLETGPIPIGGYTF.

J is TRBJ1-1 and V is TRBV6-5; D gene uncertain. CDR1 is MNHEY and CDR2 is SVGAGI in the germline V gene. The CDR3 extends over 14 amino acids. Between the trimmed V and J ends, which lost 5 bases and 0 bases, there was a span of 10 bases. Written as DNA, the CDR3 is TGTGCCAGCAGTCAGATTAACATGAACACTGAAGCTTTCTTT. This encodes CASSQINMNTEAFF.

The chain couples TRBV7-9 to TRBJ1-2; TRBD1 agrees at 10 bases. CDR3 size: 15 residues. Germline CDR1 and CDR2: SEHNR and FQNEAQ (reference sequence). The J segment lost 4 bases and the V segment lost 4 bases, leaving 6 bases of the junction unmatched. The CDR3 here is CASSSGTGEGYGYTF. The DNA of the CDR3 is TGTGCCAGCAGCTCGGGGACAGGGGAAGGCTATGGCTACACCTTC.

V is TRBV5-1 and J is TRBJ1-1; 7 positions agree with TRBD1. This CDR3 contains 15 residues. The germline gives CDR1 SGHRS, CDR2 YFSETQ. V lost 2 bases, J lost 0 bases, and 4 bases stayed unmatched. The CDR3 reads CASSLSGGLNTEAFF. CDR3 DNA: TGCGCCAGCAGCTTATCAGGGGGACTGAACACTGAAGCTTTCTTT.

The J gene is TRBJ1-4, the V gene TRBV4-3; 10 bases are a match to TRBD1. CDR1 is LGHNA and CDR2 is YSLEER in the germline V gene. This CDR3 is built from 16 residues. Trimming took 0 bases from V and 7 from J; bases not matched to a gene: 5. DNA for the CDR3: TGCGCCAGCAGCCAAGATCCGGGACAGGGGAGTGAAAAACTGTTTTTT. Residues: CASSQDPGQGSEKLFF.

This chain uses TRBV25-1 with TRBJ2-1; 8 nucleotides agree with TRBD2. The germline V gene has CDR1 MGHDK and CDR2 SYGVNS. This CDR3 region has 16 residues. The trim removed 2 bases at V and 7 bases at J, leaving 10 bases unmatched. The CDR3 sequence: CASSELRGGLSNEQFF. As DNA, the CDR3 is TGTGCCAGCAGTGAACTTCGGGGGGGGCTTAGTAATGAGCAGTTCTTC. Complete variable domain (other parts from reference TRBV25-1 and TRBJ2-1): EADIYQTPRYLVIGTGKKITLECSQTMGHDKMYWYQQDPGMELHLIHYSYGVNSTEKGDLSSESTVSRIRTEHFPLTLESARPSHTSQYLCASSELRGGLSNEQFFGPGTRLTVL.

V is TRBV28 and J is TRBJ2-3; the match to TRBD2 covers 10 bases. With V trimmed by 4 bases and J by 2 bases, 9 bases remained unmatched. CDR3 length equals 17 residues. Germline CDR1 and CDR2: MDHEN and SYDVKM. The DNA of the CDR3 is TGTGCCAGCAGTTGGGCACGGACTAGCGGACTCACAGATACGCAGTATTTT. This encodes CASSWARTSGLTDTQYF.

The genes are TRBV13 and TRBJ1-1; D is unresolved. CDR3 length equals 11 residues. From germline, CDR1 is PRHDT and CDR2 FYEKMQ (reference sequence). V was pared by 9 bases and J by 11 bases, with 16 bases between. In DNA form, the CDR3 reads TGTGCCAGTGGGGTACTCGGGGAGGCTTTCTTT. Translation gives CASGVLGEAFF.